This T cell receptor beta chain stems from a study of T cells of healthy individuals. This clonotype appeared many times. V gave up 0 bases and J gave up 8 bases, with 8 bases separating them. The CDR3 contains 13 residues. A single record per CDR3 protein comes from TCRdb applying MiXCR to the 5' RACE reads. The sample holds about 57,000 distinct CDR3 sequences, around 15% seen once. V usage is TRBV12-3 or TRBV12-4 and J usage is TRBJ2-4, with D possibly being TRBD2 (7 bases). The sequence was collected from a human donor in good health. The CDR3 loop is CASSLAGGHIQYF. The CDR3 nucleotides are TGTGCCAGCAGTTTAGCGGGGGGGCACATTCAGTACTTC.